The 3 T cell receptor beta chains below all came from one sample that was sequenced in a study of T-cell memory formation after mild COVID-19. TCRdb passed the 5' RACE reads through MiXCR, listing each CDR3 protein once. The sample has approximately 250,000 distinct CDR3 sequences; 15% to 19% are singletons. Sequenced material: PBMCs or a T cell subset sorted from them (not recorded which). These receptors all stem from an adult woman who had mild COVID-19 (a few samples of this study predate the infection). Cell type and time point are not known.

This clonotype was counted only a few times. The chain joins TRBV4-2 to TRBJ1-1; 8 positions agree with TRBD1. The germline V gene has CDR1 LGHNA and CDR2 YNFKEQ. The V gene end was trimmed by 4 bases and the J gene end by 2 bases; junction bases not matched to a gene: 9. The CDR3 contains 16 residues. The CDR3 loop is CASSPGQGWANTEAFF. The CDR3 DNA reads TGTGCCAGCAGCCCAGGACAGGGATGGGCAAACACTGAAGCTTTCTTT.

The chain employs TRBV7-9 and TRBJ1-1; D call uncertain. The CDR3 covers 12 residues. CDR1 and CDR2 from the germline V gene are SEHNR and FQNEAQ (reference sequence). The V gene lost 5 bases and the J gene lost 4 bases, with 8 bases spanning the gap. CDR3 protein: CASSPTGTEAFF. CDR3 DNA sequence: TGTGCCAGCAGCCCGACGGGCACTGAAGCTTTCTTT.

This clonotype was detected only a few times. This CDR3 reads CASSSTGPYRGTGELFF. The DNA of the CDR3 is TGCGCCAGCAGCTCTACAGGGCCCTATCGAGGCACCGGGGAGCTGTTTTTT. This chain uses TRBV5-1 with TRBJ2-2; a weak D match, TRBD1 (6 bases). The CDR3 has 17 residues. V was clipped by 3 bases and J by 4 bases, with 19 bases between them. Per the germline V gene, CDR1 is SGHRS and CDR2 is YFSETQ.